This TCR beta chain originates from a study of a mutant IDH1 vaccine in newly diagnosed glioma. Study overall: Eight vaccine injections were given to patients in weeks 1, 3, 5, 7, 11, 15, 19 and 23. General observations from the study: Immune responses induced by the vaccine were seen in roughly 93% of patients, spanning multiple MHC alleles.

The sample's time point: week 23, last vaccination. In every dose of vaccine, 300 ug of mutant IDH1 20-mer peptide was given alongside topical imiquimod. Measured with immunoSEQ multiplex PCR; TCRdb has only the in-frame clones, and not every one. Of roughly 40,000 clones listed, around 93% are singletons. V was cut by 4 bases and J by 1 base, with 7 bases left in between. CDR3 size: 13 residues. Germline V gene data show CDR1 as SGHTA and CDR2 as FQGNSA. Regarding this clone: What it recognizes is unknown.

The sequence came from a man between 45 and 60 years old with glioma. V is TRBV7-2 and J is TRBJ2-5; weak D call: TRBD1 (6 bases). This material consisted of PBMCs, taken from a glioma patient whose treatment included an IDH1 peptide vaccine. In DNA form, the CDR3 reads TGTGCCAGCAGCTGGGACATCCAAGAGACCCAGTACTTC. Its translation is CASSWDIQETQYF.